This is a list of T cell receptor beta chains from one sample in a study of blood T cell repertoires in COVID-19. Clones were sequenced by immunoSEQ multiplex PCR, and TCRdb holds only the in-frame ones, with some missing. Here the sample spans tens of thousands of clones, 88% being singletons. Sequenced input: peripheral blood. All receptors come from a woman aged 55-70 years with COVID-19, enrolled during active disease. CDR3s include the opening cysteine and the closing phenylalanine or tryptophan. D genes are given only for firm matches. Size is stated for part of the rows, as once, few or many counts, or as a class when the clone is expanded.

CDR3nt	CDR3aa	v_gene	j_gene	d_gene	abundance
TGTGCCAGCAGCCCGGGACAGGGCCAACACAATGAGCAGTTCTTC	CASSPGQGQHNEQFF	TRBV5-4	TRBJ2-1	TRBD1	once
TGTGCCAGCAGTCAAACAGAGAACACTGAAGCTTTCTTT	CASSQTENTEAFF	TRBV27	TRBJ1-1	.	.
TGTGCCAGCAGGACAGGGTGGCCGAACACCGGGGAGCTGTTTTTT	CASRTGWPNTGELFF	TRBV6-5	TRBJ2-2	TRBD1	.
TGTGCCAGTTTGCCTCTTCGGGACAGCTATGGCTACACCTTC	CASLPLRDSYGYTF	TRBV19	TRBJ1-2	TRBD1	.
TGTGCCTGGGGCGGGGATCCGAACTATGGCTACACCTTC	CAWGGDPNYGYTF	TRBV30	TRBJ1-2	.	.
TGCGCCAGCAGCCATGGACAGGGAGGGGAGACCCAGTACTTC	CASSHGQGGETQYF	TRBV5-1	TRBJ2-5	.	.
TGTGCCAGCAGCTTAGACGGGGGTTCTGATACGCAGTATTTT	CASSLDGGSDTQYF	TRBV11-3	TRBJ2-3	.	.
TGTGCCTGGACTGTAAAGCCTAGCGGGAGAGATACGCAGTATTTT	CAWTVKPSGRDTQYF	TRBV30	TRBJ2-3	TRBD2	.
TGTGCCAGCCCGTCGTTGGGGAGGAAAGATGGCTACACCTTC	CASPSLGRKDGYTF	TRBV7-9	TRBJ1-2	.	.
TGTGCCTGGAACATGGGACTACCCTACAATGAGCAGTTCTTC	CAWNMGLPYNEQFF	TRBV30	TRBJ2-1	TRBD2	.
TGTGCCACCAGTGATTCCAGGACTAGCGGGGGCCCCTTTCGGGAGCAGTTCTTC	CATSDSRTSGGPFREQFF	TRBV24-1	TRBJ2-1	TRBD2	.
TGTGCCAGCAGTGAAAGTCTAGGGGGACAGCAGAACACTGAAGCTTTCTTT	CASSESLGGQQNTEAFF	TRBV25-1	TRBJ1-1	TRBD1	.
TGTGCCAGCAGCCATCCCGGGACAGGGGGCTTTGAGCAGTTCTTC	CASSHPGTGGFEQFF	TRBV3-1/TRBV3-2	TRBJ2-1	TRBD1	.
TGTGCCAGCAGGATGGGGGCGGGAGGGCCTTTATCCTACAATGAGCAGTTCTTC	CASRMGAGGPLSYNEQFF	TRBV2	TRBJ2-1	TRBD2	once
TGTGCCAGCAGCGGGGGGACAGGGTCTGAAGCTTTCTTT	CASSGGTGSEAFF	TRBV5-4	TRBJ1-1	TRBD1	once